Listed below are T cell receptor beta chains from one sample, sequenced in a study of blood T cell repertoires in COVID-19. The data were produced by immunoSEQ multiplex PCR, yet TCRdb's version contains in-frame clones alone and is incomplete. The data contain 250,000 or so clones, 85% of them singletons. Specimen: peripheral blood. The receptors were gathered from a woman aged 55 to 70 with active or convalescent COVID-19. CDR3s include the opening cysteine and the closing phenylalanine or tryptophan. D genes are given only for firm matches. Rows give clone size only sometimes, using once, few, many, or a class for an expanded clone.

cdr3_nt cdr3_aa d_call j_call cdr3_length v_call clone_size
TGTGCCAGCACCCAGGGAAACAGAGGAAACACCATATATTTT CASTQGNRGNTIYF - TRBJ1-3 14 TRBV11-3 -
TGTGCCAGCTCACCACAGATGGAGGGTGAAGCTTTCTTT CASSPQMEGEAFF - TRBJ1-1 13 TRBV18 -
TGTGCCAGCAGCCCCTCTCGACTAGCGACAGAGACCCAGTACTTC CASSPSRLATETQYF TRBD2 TRBJ2-5 15 TRBV3-1/TRBV3-2 -
TGCAGCGTTCAGGGGACGGGACTAGCGGGGCTTTTATCCGAGCAGTACTTC CSVQGTGLAGLLSEQYF TRBD2 TRBJ2-7 17 TRBV29-1 -
TGTGCCAGGTCGCCGGGACAGGGATGCGAGCAGTACTTC CARSPGQGCEQYF TRBD1 TRBJ2-7 13 TRBV11-3 -
TGTGCCAGCAGTTTAGCGGGGCCGCTTTCCGAGCAGTACTTC CASSLAGPLSEQYF TRBD2 TRBJ2-7 14 TRBV6-2/TRBV6-3 -
TGTGCCTGCCTTGCGGGAGACATTCTGTCAGGCACAGATACGCAGTATTTT CACLAGDILSGTDTQYF TRBD2 TRBJ2-3 17 TRBV2 many
TGTGCCAGCAGCAGCGGGACAGGGATTGGGGCCAACGTCCTGACTTTC CASSSGTGIGANVLTF TRBD1 TRBJ2-6 16 TRBV5-4 -
TGTGCCAGCAGCCTCGCGGTAATGAACACTGAAGCTTTCTTT CASSLAVMNTEAFF - TRBJ1-1 14 TRBV11-2 -
TGTGCCAGCAGAGGGGTTCGGGCAGATACGCAGTATTTT CASRGVRADTQYF - TRBJ2-3 13 TRBV3-1/TRBV3-2 -
TGCGCCAGCAGCTCGGGACTCTTTTACGAGCAGTACTTC CASSSGLFYEQYF - TRBJ2-7 13 TRBV5-1 -
TGCGCCAGCAGTGAGTCGGGAGTTTTAGGGCAGTACTTC CASSESGVLGQYF - TRBJ2-7 13 TRBV10-1 -
TGTGCCAGCAGCTTGGGGGGCGAAGAGACCCAGTACTTC CASSLGGEETQYF - TRBJ2-5 13 TRBV5-4 -
TGTGCCAGCGGACAGACAGGGCCCTCCTACAATGAGCAGTTCTTC CASGQTGPSYNEQFF TRBD1 TRBJ2-1 15 TRBV6-5 -
TGTGCCAGCAGTGAACAGGGGGTGAGCACAGATACGCAGTATTTT CASSEQGVSTDTQYF TRBD1 TRBJ2-3 15 TRBV6-4 -
TGTGCCAGCAGCGCTGGGACTAGCGGGAACCGTGGGCAGTTCTTC CASSAGTSGNRGQFF TRBD2 TRBJ2-1 15 TRBV9 -
TGCGCCAGCAGCCCGCCGCGGGGTGCCACTGAAGCTTTCTTT CASSPPRGATEAFF - TRBJ1-1 14 TRBV4-1 -
TGTGCCAGCAGCTTTAGCGGGGGGGCGAAGACCCAGTACTTC CASSFSGGAKTQYF TRBD2 TRBJ2-5 14 TRBV7-2 -
TGTGCCAGCAGCTTAGCGGGATCCCCCTACGAGCAGTACTTC CASSLAGSPYEQYF - TRBJ2-7 14 TRBV11-2 -
TGTGCCAGTAGTACGCAAAGGACTCGCACAGATACGCAGTATTTT CASSTQRTRTDTQYF - TRBJ2-3 15 TRBV19 -
TGTGCCAGCAGTTTATCAGTGGAGGGAAACACCATATATTTT CASSLSVEGNTIYF - TRBJ1-3 14 TRBV28 -
TGTGCCAGCAGAGACAGCGGCAATCAGCCCCAGCATTTT CASRDSGNQPQHF - TRBJ1-5 13 TRBV28 -
TGTGCCAGCAGCCCTTGGACAGGGTCAAAAGAGACCCAGTACTTC CASSPWTGSKETQYF TRBD1 TRBJ2-5 15 TRBV3-1/TRBV3-2 -
TGCGCCAGCAGTGAGCTGAGCTCCTACAATGAGCAGTTCTTC CASSELSSYNEQFF - TRBJ2-1 14 TRBV10-2 -
TGTGCCAGCAGCTTGTGGTCTAGCGGGATCGATGAGCAGTTCTTC CASSLWSSGIDEQFF TRBD2 TRBJ2-1 15 TRBV7-3 -
TGTGCCACCAGACTAAGGGGGAGAGATTCACCCCTCCACTTT CATRLRGRDSPLHF - TRBJ1-6 14 TRBV15 -
TGTGCCAGCAGCGTAGGTCTTAGTCGCGAGACCCAGTACTTC CASSVGLSRETQYF - TRBJ2-5 14 TRBV9 -
TGTGCCAGCAGTGAAGGGTGGAGTACTGGAAACACCATATATTTT CASSEGWSTGNTIYF - TRBJ1-3 15 TRBV6-1 -
TGTGCCAGCAGCCACGTGGGCGGGAAGCAGTACTTC CASSHVGGKQYF - TRBJ2-7 12 TRBV3-1/TRBV3-2 -
TGTGCCAGTAGTTCCCGTCGACAGAAGACAAATGAAAAACTGTTTTTT CASSSRRQKTNEKLFF - TRBJ1-4 16 TRBV19 -
TGTGCCAGCAGTTCCCTACAGGGGGCGAGTGGCTATGGCTACACCTTC CASSSLQGASGYGYTF TRBD1 TRBJ1-2 16 TRBV27 -
TGTGCCAGCAGCGGTGGACAGGGGACAAGCACAGATACGCAGTATTTT CASSGGQGTSTDTQYF TRBD1 TRBJ2-3 16 TRBV5-4 -
TGTGCCATCAGTGAGTCCAGTATTTGGACAGGATTCATCACTGAAGCTTTCTTT CAISESSIWTGFITEAFF TRBD1 TRBJ1-1 18 TRBV10-3 -
TGTGCCAGCAGCCCCGACAGGTACTTTGGATATGGCTACACCTTC CASSPDRYFGYGYTF - TRBJ1-2 15 TRBV7-8 once
TGTGCCAGCAGCCGCGGGAGGGCTGGAGAGCAGTTCTTC CASSRGRAGEQFF TRBD2 TRBJ2-1 13 TRBV11-3 -
TGTGCCAGCAGCTTCCTAGGACTAGCGGGAGGGAATGAGCAGTTCTTC CASSFLGLAGGNEQFF TRBD2 TRBJ2-1 16 TRBV7-2 -
TGTGCCAGCAGGGACCGACTAGAAACTGGCGAGCAGTACTTC CASRDRLETGEQYF - TRBJ2-7 14 TRBV27 -
TGTGCCATCAGTGACGGGACAGGGAATTCACCCCTCCACTTT CAISDGTGNSPLHF TRBD1 TRBJ1-6 14 TRBV10-3 -
TGTGCCAGTAGTACGACAGGCTGGCGAGAAAAACTGTTTTTT CASSTTGWREKLFF - TRBJ1-4 14 TRBV19 -
TGTGCCAGCAGCCGACAGGGGGGGAGTACAGATACGCAGTATTTT CASSRQGGSTDTQYF TRBD1 TRBJ2-3 15 TRBV5-4 -
TGCGCCAGCAGGAAGGACAGGGACCATGGCTACACCTTC CASRKDRDHGYTF TRBD1 TRBJ1-2 13 TRBV10-1 -
TGTGCCAGCAGCCAAGTTCCCGGAGTGAATGGCTACACCTTC CASSQVPGVNGYTF - TRBJ1-2 14 TRBV3-1/TRBV3-2 -
TGTGCCAGCAGCAAACGTCCCGGGACAGGGAGCTCCTACAATGAGCAGTTCTTC CASSKRPGTGSSYNEQFF TRBD1 TRBJ2-1 18 TRBV7-6 -
TGTGCCAGCAGCCCTGCCTGGACAGAAACGAACACTGAAGCTTTCTTT CASSPAWTETNTEAFF - TRBJ1-1 16 TRBV7-9 -
TGTGCCAGCAGCCTTACTAGCGGATACACAGATACGCAGTATTTT CASSLTSGYTDTQYF TRBD2 TRBJ2-3 15 TRBV11-3 -
TGTGCCAGCAGCGGGGTAGCGGGAGTCATGGGCACAGATACGCAGTATTTT CASSGVAGVMGTDTQYF TRBD2 TRBJ2-3 17 TRBV9 -
TGTGCCAGCAGTGTTGAGGGCAATCAGCCCCAGCATTTT CASSVEGNQPQHF - TRBJ1-5 13 TRBV2 -
TGTGCCAGTAGTCCCAGGACTAGCGTCTACAATGAGCAGTTCTTC CASSPRTSVYNEQFF TRBD2 TRBJ2-1 15 TRBV19 -
TGTGCCAGCAGCCGCTGGACAGCTTATAATGAAAAACTGTTTTTT CASSRWTAYNEKLFF - TRBJ1-4 15 TRBV7-2 -
TGCAGCGTGGCGGACAGCTATAGCAATCAGCCCCAGCATTTT CSVADSYSNQPQHF - TRBJ1-5 14 TRBV29-1 -
TGTGCCAGCAGCCTCGACGCGGCGCGCACAGATACGCAGTATTTT CASSLDAARTDTQYF - TRBJ2-3 15 TRBV7-8 -
TGTGCCAGCAGCGGAAACCCCCCTTGGAGGGACCTATATGGCTACACCTTC CASSGNPPWRDLYGYTF - TRBJ1-2 17 TRBV7-9 once
TGTGCCAGCAGTCTAGACGAGAACACTGAAGCTTTCTTT CASSLDENTEAFF - TRBJ1-1 13 TRBV27 -
TGTGCCAGTAGTCCTCGGACAGGGGGCGATTCACCCCTCCACTTT CASSPRTGGDSPLHF TRBD1 TRBJ1-6 15 TRBV19 -
TGTGCCAGCAGGCTGACTAGCGGGGCTCGGGATACGCAGTATTTT CASRLTSGARDTQYF TRBD2 TRBJ2-3 15 TRBV27 once